This is a list of T cell receptor beta chains from one sample in a study of neurological immune-mediated disorders. TCRdb redid the calling of the 5' RACE reads with MiXCR, one entry per CDR3 protein. This sample has 100,000 to 150,000 distinct CDR3 sequences, with 3.2% found just once. Sequences were obtained from PBMCs. These receptors were obtained from a woman aged 25 to 39 with multiple sclerosis. Each CDR3 is given with its conserved first and last residue. Each record gives: D gene, V gene, J gene, clone size, CDR3 DNA, CDR3 protein. The D gene is left open where the match is weak. The size entry is marked missing in some rows and otherwise reads once, few, many or a size class.

D: NA
V: TRBV19
J: TRBJ2-5
size: many
DNA: TGTGCCAGTAGTATGGGGGGGCCCCAAGAGACCCAGTACTTC
CDR3: CASSMGGPQETQYF

D: NA
V: TRBV7-2
J: TRBJ1-2
size: many
DNA: TGTGCCAGCAGCTTAGGTGGGGGGGCTGGCGGCTACACCTTC
CDR3: CASSLGGGAGGYTF

D: TRBD2
V: TRBV15
J: TRBJ2-7
size: many
DNA: TGTGCCACCAGCGCTCAACAGCGGGGGGGCTACGAGCAGTACTTC
CDR3: CATSAQQRGGYEQYF

D: NA
V: TRBV29-1
J: TRBJ2-7
size: many
DNA: TGCAGCGTTCAGGGTGCCTCGGCGGAGCAGTACTTC
CDR3: CSVQGASAEQYF

D: TRBD1
V: TRBV4-3
J: TRBJ2-2
size: many
DNA: TGCGCCAGCAGCCAAGATAGAACAGGGGGCTTGTCCGGGGAGCTGTTTTTT
CDR3: CASSQDRTGGLSGELFF

D: NA
V: TRBV6-2/TRBV6-3
J: TRBJ2-5
size: many
DNA: TGTGCCAGCAGTTCCGGGACCCTGAGACAGACCCAGTACTTC
CDR3: CASSSGTLRQTQYF

D: TRBD1
V: TRBV5-8
J: TRBJ2-3
size: NA
DNA: TGTGCCAGCAGCTCGGGACAGTCGTTCACAGATACGCAGTATTTT
CDR3: CASSSGQSFTDTQYF

D: TRBD1
V: TRBV19
J: TRBJ1-5
size: NA
DNA: TGTGCCAGTAGTATAGGGCCGACAGGGGCCCATCAGCCCCAGCATTTT
CDR3: CASSIGPTGAHQPQHF

D: TRBD2
V: TRBV6-4
J: TRBJ2-1
size: many
DNA: TGTGCCAGCAGTGTTTCCAGGGCGGGAGGCAATGAGCAGTTCTTC
CDR3: CASSVSRAGGNEQFF

D: NA
V: TRBV20-1
J: TRBJ1-3
size: many
DNA: TGCAGTGCTGGCACAGGGACTGGAAACACCATATATTTT
CDR3: CSAGTGTGNTIYF

D: TRBD1
V: TRBV11-2
J: TRBJ2-5
size: many
DNA: TGTGCCAGCGGAAGGGGGCTTGGGGAGACCCAGTACTTC
CDR3: CASGRGLGETQYF

D: TRBD1
V: TRBV7-7
J: TRBJ2-3
size: many
DNA: TGTGCCAGCAGCTTAGGGACAGGGAATACGCAGTATTTT
CDR3: CASSLGTGNTQYF

D: TRBD1
V: TRBV25-1
J: TRBJ1-1
size: many
DNA: TGTGCCAGCAGTCAACAGGGGACCCGGACCACTGAAGCTTTCTTT
CDR3: CASSQQGTRTTEAFF

D: NA
V: TRBV5-6
J: TRBJ1-2
size: many
DNA: TGTGCCAGCAGCTTGGATCAGGGGTTCCTTGACTACACCTTC
CDR3: CASSLDQGFLDYTF

D: TRBD2
V: TRBV7-6
J: TRBJ2-1
size: many
DNA: TGTGCCAGCAGCCCTAAGGTTGCTAGCGGGTTTGGGAGCTCCTACAATGAGCAGTTCTTC
CDR3: CASSPKVASGFGSSYNEQFF

D: NA
V: TRBV24-1
J: TRBJ2-1
size: many
DNA: TGTGCCACCAGTACCACAGGGACACCGTACAATGAGCAGTTCTTC
CDR3: CATSTTGTPYNEQFF

D: NA
V: TRBV5-1
J: TRBJ1-2
size: many
DNA: TGCGCCAGCAGTGGAGGAGTCTATGGCTACACCTTC
CDR3: CASSGGVYGYTF

D: NA
V: TRBV6-2/TRBV6-3
J: TRBJ1-2
size: NA
DNA: TGTGCCAGCAGTTACAGTTCTCGGACTCTCGGGTTCTATGGCTACACCTTC
CDR3: CASSYSSRTLGFYGYTF

D: NA
V: TRBV7-2
J: TRBJ1-2
size: many
DNA: TGTGCCAGCAGCTTAGGCCCAGAACGCGGCTACACCTTC
CDR3: CASSLGPERGYTF

D: NA
V: TRBV19
J: TRBJ1-2
size: many
DNA: TGTGCCAGTAGTATCACGGACGGGAGCTATGGCTACACCTTC
CDR3: CASSITDGSYGYTF

D: NA
V: TRBV20-1
J: TRBJ2-2
size: many
DNA: TGCAGTGCTAGTTTCCTGGGTCGGTCCACCGGGGAGCTGTTTTTT
CDR3: CSASFLGRSTGELFF

D: NA
V: TRBV20-1
J: TRBJ2-7
size: many
DNA: TGCAGTGCTAGAGATGGGGAAAGGCACGAGCAGTACTTC
CDR3: CSARDGERHEQYF

D: TRBD2
V: TRBV6-5
J: TRBJ2-7
size: many
DNA: TGTGCCAGCAGCTGGACTAGCGGTCGCGAGCAGTACTTC
CDR3: CASSWTSGREQYF

D: TRBD1
V: TRBV5-6
J: TRBJ1-2
size: many
DNA: TGTGCCAGCAGCCGGACGGGACAGCCTAACTATGGCTACACCTTC
CDR3: CASSRTGQPNYGYTF

D: TRBD1
V: TRBV10-3
J: TRBJ1-4
size: many
DNA: TGTGCCATCAGCACAGGGGCTGGAGAAAAACTGTTTTTT
CDR3: CAISTGAGEKLFF

D: NA
V: TRBV7-6
J: TRBJ2-7
size: many
DNA: TGTGCCAGCAGCCGGGGGAGCCCCCTGGACGAGCAGTACTTC
CDR3: CASSRGSPLDEQYF

D: NA
V: TRBV9
J: TRBJ2-7
size: many
DNA: TGTGCCAGCAGTGCGGGGAGCTCCTACGAGCAGTACTTC
CDR3: CASSAGSSYEQYF

D: TRBD1
V: TRBV20-1
J: TRBJ1-1
size: many
DNA: TGCAGTGCTAGAAGAACAGGGGGCACTGAAGCTTTCTTT
CDR3: CSARRTGGTEAFF

D: NA
V: TRBV20-1
J: TRBJ1-4
size: few
DNA: TGCAGTGCTAGTATGGGTGGAGAATATGAAAAACTGTTTTTT
CDR3: CSASMGGEYEKLFF

D: TRBD2
V: TRBV20-1
J: TRBJ2-3
size: many
DNA: TGCAGTGCCGTAGGACTAGCGGGGACCACAGATACGCAGTATTTT
CDR3: CSAVGLAGTTDTQYF

D: NA
V: TRBV5-1
J: TRBJ1-2
size: many
DNA: TGCGCCAGCAGCACCCGATCCCGGGCTAACTATGGCTACACCTTC
CDR3: CASSTRSRANYGYTF

D: NA
V: TRBV4-3
J: TRBJ1-6
size: many
DNA: TGCGCCAGCAGCCCAGGACGGGTTTGGGAACCCCTCCACTTT
CDR3: CASSPGRVWEPLHF

D: NA
V: TRBV20-1
J: TRBJ1-2
size: many
DNA: TGCAGTGCTACAGGGACCTTCTACTATGGCTACACCTTC
CDR3: CSATGTFYYGYTF

D: NA
V: TRBV29-1
J: TRBJ1-2
size: many
DNA: TGCAGCGCTGGGGGGACTAACTATGGCTACACCTTC
CDR3: CSAGGTNYGYTF

D: NA
V: TRBV20-1
J: TRBJ1-3
size: many
DNA: TGCAGTGCTCCGGGGGGAGGGAAGGTTGGAAACACCATATATTTT
CDR3: CSAPGGGKVGNTIYF

D: NA
V: TRBV6-2/TRBV6-3
J: TRBJ1-2
size: NA
DNA: TGTGCCAGCAGTCCCCCCTCAAAGAACTATGGCTACACCTTC
CDR3: CASSPPSKNYGYTF

D: NA
V: TRBV10-3
J: TRBJ2-1
size: many
DNA: TGTGCCATCAGTGATGTGGGAATCGATGAGCAGTTCTTC
CDR3: CAISDVGIDEQFF

D: NA
V: TRBV10-3
J: TRBJ1-2
size: many
DNA: TGTGCCATCAGCCCCTCTGGGGCTGGCTACACCTTC
CDR3: CAISPSGAGYTF

D: NA
V: TRBV6-2/TRBV6-3
J: TRBJ2-7
size: many
DNA: TGTGCCAGCAGTTACTCGCTTCTTCTACCCTACGAGCAGTACTTC
CDR3: CASSYSLLLPYEQYF

D: NA
V: TRBV12-3/TRBV12-4
J: TRBJ1-2
size: many
DNA: TGTGCCAGCAGCCTACAGTCCTACTATGGCTACACCTTC
CDR3: CASSLQSYYGYTF

D: NA
V: TRBV14
J: TRBJ1-2
size: many
DNA: TGTGCCAGCAGCCAGCAGTACAGGGACATCTATGGCTACACCTTC
CDR3: CASSQQYRDIYGYTF

D: NA
V: TRBV7-8
J: TRBJ2-2
size: many
DNA: TGTGCCAGCAGCTTTCATACCGGGACCCAAGACACCGGGGAGCTGTTTTTT
CDR3: CASSFHTGTQDTGELFF

D: NA
V: TRBV20-1
J: TRBJ2-7
size: many
DNA: TGCAGTGCTGATGACAGATCCTCCTACGAGCAGTACTTC
CDR3: CSADDRSSYEQYF

D: NA
V: TRBV12-3/TRBV12-4
J: TRBJ2-2
size: many
DNA: TGTGCCAGCAGTTTTTTCCCCACCCGGTCGCCCGGGGAGCTGTTTTTT
CDR3: CASSFFPTRSPGELFF

D: NA
V: TRBV20-1
J: TRBJ2-1
size: many
DNA: TGCAGTGCTACCGACGGGTACAATGAGCAGTTCTTC
CDR3: CSATDGYNEQFF

D: NA
V: TRBV20-1
J: TRBJ1-2
size: few
DNA: TGCAGTGCTCGTGCCATCGGTGGCTACACCTTC
CDR3: CSARAIGGYTF

D: NA
V: TRBV7-2
J: TRBJ2-5
size: many
DNA: TGTGCCAGCAGCTTAGAACACAACCAAGAGACCCAGTACTTC
CDR3: CASSLEHNQETQYF

D: NA
V: TRBV29-1
J: TRBJ2-3
size: few
DNA: TGCAGCGTAGCCCCGGGACCAGATACGCAGTATTTT
CDR3: CSVAPGPDTQYF

D: NA
V: TRBV5-1
J: TRBJ2-2
size: many
DNA: TGCGCCAGCAGCTTGGTTGCCGATAGGAACACCGGGGAGCTGTTTTTT
CDR3: CASSLVADRNTGELFF

D: NA
V: TRBV20-1
J: TRBJ2-1
size: many
DNA: TGCAGTGCTATTCGGGACCGAATAGACGATGAGCAGTTCTTC
CDR3: CSAIRDRIDDEQFF

D: NA
V: TRBV30
J: TRBJ2-2
size: many
DNA: TGTGCCTGGAGTGGCAACACCGGGGAGCTGTTTTTT
CDR3: CAWSGNTGELFF

D: NA
V: TRBV7-2
J: TRBJ2-1
size: many
DNA: TGTGCCAGCAGACGAGAAGCGAGGGGCGGGAATGAGCAGTTCTTC
CDR3: CASRREARGGNEQFF

D: TRBD1
V: TRBV10-3
J: TRBJ2-6
size: few
DNA: TGTGCCATCAGTGCTGCGAAGACAGGGGCTTCCTCCTCTGGGGCCAACGTCCTGACTTTC
CDR3: CAISAAKTGASSSGANVLTF

D: TRBD1
V: TRBV3-1
J: TRBJ1-1
size: many
DNA: TGTGCCAGCAGGCGAACAGGGGGCTCGGCTGAAGCTTTCTTT
CDR3: CASRRTGGSAEAFF